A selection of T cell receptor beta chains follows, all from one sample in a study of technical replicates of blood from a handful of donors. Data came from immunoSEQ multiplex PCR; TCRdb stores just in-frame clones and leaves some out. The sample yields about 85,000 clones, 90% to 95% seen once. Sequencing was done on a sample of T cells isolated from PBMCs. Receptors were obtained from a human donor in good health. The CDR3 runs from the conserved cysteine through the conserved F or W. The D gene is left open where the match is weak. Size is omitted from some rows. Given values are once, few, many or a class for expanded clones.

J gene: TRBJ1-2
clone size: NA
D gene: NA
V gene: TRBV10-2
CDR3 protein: CASSDPGNYGYTF
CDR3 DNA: TGCGCCAGCAGTGATCCGGGAAACTATGGCTACACCTTC

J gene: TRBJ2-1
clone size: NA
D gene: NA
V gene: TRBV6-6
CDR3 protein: CASSLSTSSDEQFF
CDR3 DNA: TGTGCCAGCAGCCTAAGTACTAGCTCGGATGAGCAGTTCTTC

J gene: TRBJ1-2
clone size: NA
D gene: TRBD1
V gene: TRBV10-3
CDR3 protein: CAATGTGVYGYTF
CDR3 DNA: TGTGCCGCGACCGGGACAGGTGTCTATGGCTACACCTTC

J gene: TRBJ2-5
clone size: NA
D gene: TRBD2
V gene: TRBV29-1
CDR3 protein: CSVELAVPRETQYF
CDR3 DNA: TGCAGCGTTGAGCTAGCGGTCCCCCGCGAGACCCAGTACTTC

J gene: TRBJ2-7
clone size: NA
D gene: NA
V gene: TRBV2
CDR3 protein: CASSVGIYEQYF
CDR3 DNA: TGTGCCAGCAGTGTCGGGATCTACGAGCAGTACTTC

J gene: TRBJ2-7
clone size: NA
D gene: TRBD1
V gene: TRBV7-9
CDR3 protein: CASSPPGQGIYEQYF
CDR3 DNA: TGTGCCAGCAGCCCCCCAGGACAGGGAATCTACGAGCAGTACTTC

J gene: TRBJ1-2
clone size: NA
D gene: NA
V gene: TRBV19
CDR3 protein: CASRGQIQSNYGYTF
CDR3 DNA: TGTGCCAGTAGGGGGCAAATCCAATCTAACTATGGCTACACCTTC

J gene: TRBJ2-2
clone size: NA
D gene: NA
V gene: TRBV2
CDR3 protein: CASRSPKGAGELFF
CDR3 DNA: TGTGCCAGCAGGTCCCCCAAGGGGGCCGGGGAGCTGTTTTTT

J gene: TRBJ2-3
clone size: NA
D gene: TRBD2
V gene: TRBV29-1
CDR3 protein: CSVSGTSTDTQYF
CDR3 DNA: TGCAGCGTAAGCGGGACTAGCACAGATACGCAGTATTTT

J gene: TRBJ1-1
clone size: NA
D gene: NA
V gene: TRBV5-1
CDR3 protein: CASSLGPGITFLPEAFF
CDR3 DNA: TGCGCCAGCAGCCTAGGTCCGGGTATTACATTTCTTCCTGAAGCTTTCTTT

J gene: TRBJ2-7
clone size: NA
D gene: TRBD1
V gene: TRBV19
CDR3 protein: CASGQETYEQYF
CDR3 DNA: TGTGCCAGTGGACAGGAGACCTACGAGCAGTACTTC

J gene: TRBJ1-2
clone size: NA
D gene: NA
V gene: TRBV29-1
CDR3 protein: CSETDSERGYTF
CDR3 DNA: TGCAGCGAAACAGACAGTGAACGGGGCTACACCTTC

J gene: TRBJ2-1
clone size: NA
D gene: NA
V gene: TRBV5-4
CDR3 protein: CASSLTRENEQFF
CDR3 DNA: TGTGCCAGCAGCTTGACCAGGGAAAATGAGCAGTTCTTC

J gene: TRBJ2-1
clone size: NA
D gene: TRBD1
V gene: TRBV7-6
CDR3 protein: CASSFPGQGKDEQFF
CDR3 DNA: TGTGCCAGCAGCTTTCCGGGACAGGGCAAAGATGAGCAGTTCTTC

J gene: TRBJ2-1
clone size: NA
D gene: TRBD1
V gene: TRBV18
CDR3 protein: CASSPGTGRNEQFF
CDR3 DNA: TGTGCCAGCTCACCAGGGACAGGGAGAAATGAGCAGTTCTTC

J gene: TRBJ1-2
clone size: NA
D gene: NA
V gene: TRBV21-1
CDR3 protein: CASSKKDRGRGYTF
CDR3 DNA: TGTGCCAGCAGCAAAAAGGACCGGGGGAGAGGCTACACCTTC

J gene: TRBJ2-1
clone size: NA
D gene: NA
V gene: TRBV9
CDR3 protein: CASGMGALSNEQFF
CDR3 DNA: TGTGCCAGCGGAATGGGGGCCCTGAGTAATGAGCAGTTCTTC

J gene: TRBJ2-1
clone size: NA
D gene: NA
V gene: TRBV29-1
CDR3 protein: CSVTSSYNEQFF
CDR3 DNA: TGCAGCGTGACTAGCTCCTACAATGAGCAGTTCTTC

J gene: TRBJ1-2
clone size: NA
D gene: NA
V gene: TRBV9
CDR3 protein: CASSVGGDDYGYTF
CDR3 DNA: TGTGCCAGCAGCGTAGGGGGGGACGACTATGGCTACACCTTC

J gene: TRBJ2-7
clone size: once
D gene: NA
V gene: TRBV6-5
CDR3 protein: CASSYSKRVEQYF
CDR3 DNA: TGTGCCAGCAGTTACTCGAAGAGGGTCGAGCAGTACTTC